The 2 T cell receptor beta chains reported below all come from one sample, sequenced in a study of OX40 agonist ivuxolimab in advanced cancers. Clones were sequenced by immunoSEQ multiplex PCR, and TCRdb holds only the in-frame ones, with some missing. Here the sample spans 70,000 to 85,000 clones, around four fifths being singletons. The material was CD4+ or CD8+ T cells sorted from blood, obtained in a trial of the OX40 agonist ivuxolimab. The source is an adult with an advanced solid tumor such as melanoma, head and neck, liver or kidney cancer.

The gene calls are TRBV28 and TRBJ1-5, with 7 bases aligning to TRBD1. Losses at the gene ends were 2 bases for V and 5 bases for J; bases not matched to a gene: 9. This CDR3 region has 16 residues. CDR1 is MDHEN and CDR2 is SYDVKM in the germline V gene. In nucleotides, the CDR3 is TGTGCCAGCAGTTTACCGGGACAGCTATCTTATCAGCCCCAGCATTTT. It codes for CASSLPGQLSYQPQHF.

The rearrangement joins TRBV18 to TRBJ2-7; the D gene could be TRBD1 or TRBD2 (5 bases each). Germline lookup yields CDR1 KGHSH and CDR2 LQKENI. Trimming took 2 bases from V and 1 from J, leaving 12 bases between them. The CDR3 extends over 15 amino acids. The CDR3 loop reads CASSPSGTVSYEQYF. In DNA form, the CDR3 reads TGTGCCAGCTCACCATCCGGGACCGTTTCCTACGAGCAGTACTTC.